A selection of T cell receptor beta chains follows, all from one sample in a study of regulatory T cells in long-lasting Graves disease. TCRdb reprocessed the multiplex PCR reads with MiXCR, giving one entry per CDR3 protein. The repertoire includes about 420,000 distinct CDR3 sequences, around 20% of them detected once, and around 24% sits in the top ten. The sample here was peripheral blood mononuclear cells (PBMCs), taken when the disease was refractory, from a patient treated with antithyroid drugs. Receptors originate from a female donor with Graves disease. Each CDR3 is given with its conserved first and last residue. A D gene is named only where the DNA matches it firmly. Some rows mark clone size as missing; the rest say once, few, many or name a class of expanded clone.

D,V,J,size,CDR3,DNA
TRBD2,TRBV7-2,TRBJ2-5,few,CASSLKTSGTLLETQYF,TGTGCCAGCAGCCTGAAGACTAGCGGTACCCTATTGGAGACCCAGTACTTC
.,TRBV3-1,TRBJ1-1,many,CASSQGTTEAFF,TGTGCCAGCAGCCAAGGGACTACTGAAGCTTTCTTT
TRBD1,TRBV12-3/TRBV12-4,TRBJ1-2,many,CASSLKTGGGNGYTF,TGTGCCAGCAGTTTGAAGACAGGGGGCGGGAATGGCTACACCTTC
.,TRBV6-2/TRBV6-3,TRBJ1-6,.,CASSFQIRDSPLHF,TGTGCCAGCAGTTTCCAGATTAGGGATTCACCCCTCCACTTT
TRBD2,TRBV6-5,TRBJ2-7,many,CASSYSPGLADYEQYF,TGTGCCAGCAGTTACTCCCCGGGACTAGCGGACTACGAGCAGTACTTC
TRBD1,TRBV30,TRBJ2-7,.,CTWSGGTGVQQYF,TGTACCTGGAGTGGTGGGACAGGGGTTCAGCAGTACTTC
TRBD2,TRBV20-1,TRBJ2-7,few,CSARVGSGSYEQYF,TGCAGTGCTAGAGTTGGTAGCGGGAGCTACGAGCAGTACTTC
TRBD1,TRBV30,TRBJ2-2,.,CAWRGTGAGELFF,TGTGCCTGGAGGGGGACAGGGGCCGGGGAGCTGTTTTTT
.,TRBV28,TRBJ1-4,many,CASSLRLSLTGTNEKLFF,TGTGCCAGCAGTTTACGCCTATCCTTGACAGGAACTAATGAAAAACTGTTTTTT
TRBD1,TRBV7-9,TRBJ2-1,.,CASSWGQGAGSRRSYNEQFF,TGTGCCAGCAGCTGGGGACAGGGGGCGGGTAGTCGGCGGTCCTACAATGAGCAGTTCTTC
TRBD1,TRBV29-1,TRBJ2-7,many,CSGLQGFGEQYF,TGCAGCGGATTACAGGGGTTCGGCGAGCAGTACTTC
.,TRBV7-2,TRBJ2-7,few,CASSLASNVYSYEQYF,TGTGCCAGCAGCTTAGCCAGCAACGTCTACTCCTACGAGCAGTACTTC
TRBD1,TRBV5-1,TRBJ1-2,many,CASSVSGDRSYGYTF,TGCGCCAGCAGCGTGAGCGGGGACAGAAGCTATGGCTACACCTTC
.,TRBV11-1,TRBJ1-1,.,CASSLQQNTEAFF,TGTGCCAGCAGCTTGCAGCAGAACACTGAAGCTTTCTTT
TRBD2,TRBV30,TRBJ2-2,.,CAWFPGLASTGELFF,TGTGCCTGGTTTCCGGGACTAGCGTCCACCGGGGAGCTGTTTTTT
TRBD1,TRBV6-1,TRBJ2-2,.,CASSQSDRGLTGELFF,TGTGCCAGCAGTCAAAGCGACAGGGGGCTCACCGGGGAGCTGTTTTTT
TRBD1,TRBV12-3/TRBV12-4,TRBJ2-1,.,CASRSGTGGINEQFF,TGTGCCAGCAGGTCCGGGACAGGGGGAATAAATGAGCAGTTCTTC
TRBD2,TRBV13,TRBJ2-7,many,CASSLRLAYEQYF,TGTGCCAGCAGCTTACGACTAGCGTACGAGCAGTACTTC
.,TRBV7-9,TRBJ2-7,.,CASSLQQTHKQYF,TGTGCCAGCAGCTTACAACAGACCCACAAGCAGTACTTC
.,TRBV2,TRBJ2-1,few,CASMLDSSYNEQFF,TGTGCCAGCATGTTGGACAGCTCCTACAATGAGCAGTTCTTC
.,TRBV7-2,TRBJ2-7,few,CASSSSTPYEQYF,TGTGCCAGCAGCTCAAGCACCCCTTACGAGCAGTACTTC
TRBD1,TRBV29-1,TRBJ2-7,few,CSASNRDSYEQYF,TGCAGCGCTAGTAATCGGGACAGCTACGAGCAGTACTTC
TRBD1,TRBV9,TRBJ1-2,.,CASSEQTGDYGYTF,TGTGCCAGCAGCGAACAAACAGGGGACTATGGCTACACCTTC
TRBD2,TRBV29-1,TRBJ2-7,.,CSVEWDYSYEQYF,TGCAGCGTTGAATGGGACTACTCCTACGAGCAGTACTTC
.,TRBV28,TRBJ1-4,many,CASSFRGGGRLNEKLFF,TGTGCCAGCAGTTTTCGTGGCGGGGGGCGCTTAAATGAAAAACTGTTTTTT
.,TRBV20-1,TRBJ2-5,many,CSARDLQRHLQETQYF,TGCAGTGCTAGAGATCTCCAGCGACACCTCCAAGAGACCCAGTACTTC
TRBD1,TRBV4-1,TRBJ1-2,few,CASSSETQGSYGYTF,TGCGCCAGCAGCTCTGAAACACAGGGGAGCTATGGCTACACCTTC
.,TRBV6-2/TRBV6-3,TRBJ1-3,.,CASSEAGRLTGNTIYF,TGTGCCAGCAGTGAAGCGGGCAGACTGACAGGAAACACCATATATTTT
.,TRBV4-2,TRBJ2-7,.,CASSHPRVNEQYF,TGTGCCAGCAGCCATCCCAGGGTTAACGAGCAGTACTTC
.,TRBV28,TRBJ1-6,many,CASSYNRNYSPLHF,TGTGCCAGCAGTTATAACAGGAACTATTCACCCCTCCACTTT
TRBD2,TRBV24-1,TRBJ2-3,many,CATSDLTSGNSDTQYF,TGTGCCACCAGTGATTTGACTAGCGGGAACTCGGATACGCAGTATTTT
TRBD2,TRBV5-1,TRBJ2-5,few,CASSLGPSGSQETQYF,TGCGCCAGCAGCTTGGGCCCTAGCGGGAGTCAGGAGACCCAGTACTTC
TRBD1,TRBV5-1,TRBJ2-7,few,CASSLTGTGINEQYF,TGCGCCAGCAGCTTAACCGGGACAGGGATCAACGAGCAGTACTTC
.,TRBV20-1,TRBJ2-3,.,CSARAWGTGTDTQYF,TGCAGTGCTAGGGCATGGGGGACCGGCACAGATACGCAGTATTTT
TRBD2,TRBV20-1,TRBJ2-7,.,CSARPSAPGGAYEQYF,TGCAGTGCTAGACCCTCGGCGCCGGGGGGAGCCTACGAGCAGTACTTC
TRBD1,TRBV6-1,TRBJ1-1,many,CASRPKPGQGRVYTEAFF,TGTGCCAGCAGACCCAAGCCGGGACAGGGTAGGGTATACACTGAAGCTTTCTTT
.,TRBV28,TRBJ2-7,many,CASSLRAVTYEQYF,TGTGCCAGCAGTCTCCGGGCCGTTACCTACGAGCAGTACTTC
.,TRBV7-2,TRBJ2-2,many,CASSIDSYTGELFF,TGTGCCAGCAGCATAGACAGCTACACCGGGGAGCTGTTTTTT
TRBD1,TRBV19,TRBJ1-2,.,CASSTPGQGTANYGYTF,TGTGCCAGTAGTACACCGGGACAGGGAACAGCTAACTATGGCTACACCTTC
.,TRBV19,TRBJ1-1,.,CASSILLYGAEAFF,TGTGCCAGTAGTATACTCCTGTACGGGGCTGAAGCTTTCTTT
.,TRBV12-3/TRBV12-4,TRBJ2-1,few,CASSWWALYNEQFF,TGTGCCAGCAGTTGGTGGGCTCTATACAATGAGCAGTTCTTC
.,TRBV24-1,TRBJ1-4,.,CATSDGRTSEKLFF,TGTGCCACCAGTGACGGACGGACGTCTGAAAAACTGTTTTTT
.,TRBV12-3/TRBV12-4,TRBJ2-5,many,CASSLPDGTQYF,TGTGCCAGCAGTTTACCCGATGGGACCCAGTACTTC
.,TRBV11-2,TRBJ1-1,many,CASSLGQRTNTEAFF,TGTGCCAGCAGCTTAGGACAGCGTACTAACACTGAAGCTTTCTTT
.,TRBV9,TRBJ1-1,.,CASSRTRQMNTEAFF,TGTGCCAGCAGCCGAACAAGACAGATGAACACTGAAGCTTTCTTT
TRBD2,TRBV2,TRBJ2-5,many,CASTRTSGQLETQYF,TGTGCCAGCACTAGGACTAGCGGGCAATTGGAGACCCAGTACTTC
TRBD1,TRBV12-3/TRBV12-4,TRBJ2-7,.,CASSRRQGAHEQYF,TGTGCCAGCAGTCGACGACAGGGGGCTCACGAGCAGTACTTC
TRBD2,TRBV2,TRBJ2-7,many,CASSDLADTYEQYF,TGTGCCAGCAGTGATCTAGCGGATACCTACGAGCAGTACTTC
.,TRBV15,TRBJ1-6,.,CATSRGAQQWEVINSPLHF,TGTGCCACCAGCAGAGGTGCGCAACAGTGGGAAGTGATTAATTCACCCCTCCACTTT
.,TRBV28,TRBJ2-2,.,CASSFPHTGELFF,TGTGCCAGCAGTTTCCCCCACACCGGGGAGCTGTTTTTT
.,TRBV12-3/TRBV12-4,TRBJ2-7,many,CASSLINEQYF,TGTGCCAGCAGTTTGATTAACGAGCAGTACTTC
TRBD2,TRBV20-1,TRBJ2-1,.,CSALNPGLAGGLWDNEQFF,TGCAGTGCTCTAAATCCGGGACTAGCGGGAGGATTGTGGGACAATGAGCAGTTCTTC
.,TRBV6-2/TRBV6-3,TRBJ1-5,.,CASSRGQRYSNQPQHF,TGTGCCAGCAGTCGCGGACAGAGATATAGCAATCAGCCCCAGCATTTT
TRBD2,TRBV12-3/TRBV12-4,TRBJ2-7,many,CASSLRTSSYEQYF,TGTGCCAGCAGTTTAAGGACTAGCTCCTACGAGCAGTACTTC
.,TRBV12-3/TRBV12-4,TRBJ1-5,many,CASTLGNQPQHF,TGTGCCAGTACCTTAGGCAATCAGCCCCAGCATTTT